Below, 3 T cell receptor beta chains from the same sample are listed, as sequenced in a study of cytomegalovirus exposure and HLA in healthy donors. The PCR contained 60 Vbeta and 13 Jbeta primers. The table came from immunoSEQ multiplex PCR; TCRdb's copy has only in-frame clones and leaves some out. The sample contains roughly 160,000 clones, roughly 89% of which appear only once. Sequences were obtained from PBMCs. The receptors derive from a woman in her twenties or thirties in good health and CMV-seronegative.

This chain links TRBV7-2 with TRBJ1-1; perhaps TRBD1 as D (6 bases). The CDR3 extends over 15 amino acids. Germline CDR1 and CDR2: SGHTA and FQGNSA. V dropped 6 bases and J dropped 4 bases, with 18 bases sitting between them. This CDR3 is CASSQRGGRFTEAFF. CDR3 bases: TGTGCCAGCAGTCAACGCGGGGGGCGATTCACTGAAGCTTTCTTT.

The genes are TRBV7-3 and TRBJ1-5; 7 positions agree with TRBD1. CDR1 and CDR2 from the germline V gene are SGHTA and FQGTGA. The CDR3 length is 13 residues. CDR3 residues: CARQGPALQPQHF. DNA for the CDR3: TGTGCTAGACAGGGACCGGCCCTTCAGCCCCAGCATTTT.

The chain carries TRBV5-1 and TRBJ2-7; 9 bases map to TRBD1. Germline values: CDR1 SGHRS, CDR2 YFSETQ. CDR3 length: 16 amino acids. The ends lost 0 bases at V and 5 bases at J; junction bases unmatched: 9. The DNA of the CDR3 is TGCGCCAGCAGCTTGGGTCAAGGGGACAGGGTGGACGAGCAGTACTTC. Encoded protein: CASSLGQGDRVDEQYF.